Listed below are T cell receptor beta chains from one sample, sequenced in a study of chemoradiotherapy in HPV16-positive cancers. Profiled with immunoSEQ multiplex PCR; TCRdb holds only in-frame clones, not every one. The sample lists 25,000 to 30,000 clones, 85% to 95% occurring once. The specimen comprised blood, sampled from a patient who underwent chemoradiotherapy. Source of these receptors: a human donor with HPV-associated anogenital cancer. Both conserved end residues are part of each CDR3. D genes are given only for firm matches. Clone size is given for some rows only: seen once, a few or many times, or a class if the clone is expanded.

d_gene,v_gene,j_gene,abundance,CDR3nt,CDR3aa
-,TRBV5-1,TRBJ2-1,-,TGCGCCAGCAGCCGCCTGGACGAATCAGAGCAGTTCTTC,CASSRLDESEQFF
TRBD1,TRBV5-1,TRBJ2-5,-,TGCGCCAGCAGCGTAGGGACAGGGGGCCCCCTTGCAGAGACCCAGTACTTC,CASSVGTGGPLAETQYF
-,TRBV7-2,TRBJ1-2,once,TGTGCCAGCAGCTTAGACAGGGACTATGGCTACACCTTC,CASSLDRDYGYTF
-,TRBV28,TRBJ2-1,-,TGTGCCAGCCACCGGGCAAATGAGCAGTTCTTC,CASHRANEQFF
-,TRBV9,TRBJ2-1,-,TGTGCCAGCTCCTTTAGGGGGAATGAGCAGTTCTTC,CASSFRGNEQFF
TRBD2,TRBV7-3,TRBJ2-7,few,TGTGCCAGCAGCTTAGGACCGGGAGGCTCCTACGAGCAGTACTTC,CASSLGPGGSYEQYF
TRBD1,TRBV5-6,TRBJ1-2,-,TGTGCCAGCAGCTTGGATTACGACAGGGACTATGGCTACACCTTC,CASSLDYDRDYGYTF
-,TRBV6-5,TRBJ1-2,-,TGTGCCAGCAGACACAGGAAGGGCGTACGGGGCTACACCTTC,CASRHRKGVRGYTF
-,TRBV7-9,TRBJ2-7,-,TGTGCCAGCAGCGGCCTACGGGTCGAGCAGTACTTC,CASSGLRVEQYF
-,TRBV27,TRBJ1-1,-,TGTGCCAGCAGTTTCCCAGCTAGGGACACTGAAGCTTTCTTT,CASSFPARDTEAFF
-,TRBV19,TRBJ2-4,-,TGTGCCAGTAGTTCCTGGGGGGGCGGGAGTGGGGCCAAAAACATTCAGTACTTC,CASSSWGGGSGAKNIQYF
TRBD1,TRBV19,TRBJ2-7,-,TGTGCCAGTAGTATGCGACAGGGCTACGAGCAGTACTTC,CASSMRQGYEQYF
-,TRBV19,TRBJ2-5,-,TGTGCCAGTAGTATGGGGGGTGCCTCCCAAGAGACCCAGTACTTC,CASSMGGASQETQYF
-,TRBV4-1,TRBJ1-1,few,TGCGCCAGCAGCCAACTAACAGGGAGCACTGAAGCTTTCTTT,CASSQLTGSTEAFF
-,TRBV14,TRBJ2-6,-,TGTGCCAGCAGCCGGGGGGCTGGGGCCAACGTCCTGACTTTC,CASSRGAGANVLTF
TRBD1,TRBV28,TRBJ2-7,-,TGTGCCAGCAGGGCGACAGGGAGCGAGCAGTACTTC,CASRATGSEQYF
-,TRBV5-5,TRBJ2-7,once,TGTGCCAGCAGCTTCGGAGGGACCACAACCTACGAGCAGTACTTC,CASSFGGTTTYEQYF
TRBD1,TRBV5-4,TRBJ1-2,few,TGTGCCAGCAGCTTTCGCAGGGGGAACTATGGCTACACCTTC,CASSFRRGNYGYTF
-,TRBV6-5,TRBJ2-7,-,TGTGCCAGCAGTTACTACTCCGGGACACTGTACGAGCAGTACTTC,CASSYYSGTLYEQYF
TRBD2,TRBV18,TRBJ2-1,once,TGTGCCAGCTCATCGGTAGGACTAGGGTACAATGAGCAGTTCTTC,CASSSVGLGYNEQFF
-,TRBV7-2,TRBJ2-3,-,TGTGCCAGCAGCTTAGAGTGGAGTATGAGCACAGATACGCAGTATTTT,CASSLEWSMSTDTQYF
TRBD2,TRBV7-3,TRBJ2-5,-,TGTGCCAGCAGCTTAGCGGGAGGTAGAGAGACCCAGTACTTC,CASSLAGGRETQYF
-,TRBV18,TRBJ1-2,-,TGTGCCAGCTCTCCTCGGGAGCAAGATGGCTACACCTTC,CASSPREQDGYTF
-,TRBV19,TRBJ1-4,-,TGTGCCAGTAGATACGGGGATGAAAAACTGTTTTTT,CASRYGDEKLFF
-,TRBV5-5,TRBJ1-1,-,TGTGCCAGCAGCCTAGGGGGATTTGGGGCTGAAGCTTTCTTT,CASSLGGFGAEAFF
-,TRBV11-2,TRBJ2-2,-,TGTGCCAGCAGCCCAACGCGTGGAACCGGGGAGCTGTTTTTT,CASSPTRGTGELFF
-,TRBV11-2,TRBJ1-3,-,TGTGCCAGCAGCCTACTCTCGGGATCTGGAAACACCATATATTTT,CASSLLSGSGNTIYF
-,TRBV6-5,TRBJ1-2,-,TGTGCCAGCAGCTGGCCCCACAGCCCCTATGGCTACACCTTC,CASSWPHSPYGYTF
TRBD1,TRBV5-1,TRBJ1-4,once,TGCGCCAGCAGTCCCGGGACAGGGAGTGAAAAACTGTTTTTT,CASSPGTGSEKLFF
TRBD1,TRBV19,TRBJ2-2,-,TGTGCCAGTAGAACATCCGGGACAGGGGGCCGGGACGGGGAGCTGTTTTTT,CASRTSGTGGRDGELFF
TRBD1,TRBV7-6,TRBJ1-2,few,TGTGCCAGCAGCACCAGACAGGGACCCACCAACTATGGCTACACCTTC,CASSTRQGPTNYGYTF
-,TRBV2,TRBJ2-5,once,TGTGCCAGCAGAGCCTATTCAGAGACCCAGTACTTC,CASRAYSETQYF
-,TRBV5-1,TRBJ1-6,once,TGCGCCAGCAGCTTGGGGACGCCCGCCGGTTCACCCCTCCACTTT,CASSLGTPAGSPLHF
-,TRBV9,TRBJ2-2,-,TGTGCCAGCAGCGTAGGCCTATCGGGAGCAGTCGGGGAGCTGTTTTTT,CASSVGLSGAVGELFF
TRBD2,TRBV6-5,TRBJ2-1,-,TGTGCCAGCAGCAGACTAGCGGGGTACAATGAGCAGTTCTTC,CASSRLAGYNEQFF
-,TRBV9,TRBJ1-3,-,TGTGCCAGCAGCTCCTCGGGATCCCCTGGAAACACCATATATTTT,CASSSSGSPGNTIYF
TRBD2,TRBV5-1,TRBJ2-1,-,TGCGCCAGCAGCCCGGGACTAGCGGGAGCCCGATTCTTC,CASSPGLAGARFF
TRBD1,TRBV7-2,TRBJ1-4,-,TGTGCCAGCAGCTCAATTCCCGGGACAGGGGTAAAACTGTTTTTT,CASSSIPGTGVKLFF
-,TRBV28,TRBJ1-2,-,TGTGCCAGCAGGGGGAACTATGGCTACACCTTC,CASRGNYGYTF
TRBD1,TRBV5-5,TRBJ2-7,-,TGTGCCAGCAGCTTAGTAACCGGGACAGGGGGCCACGAGCAGTACTTC,CASSLVTGTGGHEQYF
-,TRBV12-5,TRBJ2-3,-,TGTGCTAGTGGTTTGGTACGTCTAGGACGGCCCCCAGATACGCAGTATTTT,CASGLVRLGRPPDTQYF
-,TRBV18,TRBJ1-2,-,TGTGCCAGCTCTTCCCTCCGGGCGACACCGGATAAAACTAACTATGGCTACACCTTC,CASSSLRATPDKTNYGYTF
TRBD2,TRBV7-6,TRBJ2-3,-,TGTGCCAGCAGTCGAAAGTTACTAGCGGGGGGTTCCACAGATACGCAGTATTTT,CASSRKLLAGGSTDTQYF
-,TRBV5-4,TRBJ1-1,-,TGTGCCAGCAGCTTGAGGAGGAACACTGAAGCTTTCTTT,CASSLRRNTEAFF
-,TRBV27,TRBJ2-3,-,TGTGCCAGCAGTTCTTCTAGCCGGGTTAGCACAGATACGCAGTATTTT,CASSSSSRVSTDTQYF
TRBD1,TRBV19,TRBJ1-5,-,TGTGCCAGTAGTGGACAGGGATATGGCAAACCGGGCAATCAGCCCCAGCATTTT,CASSGQGYGKPGNQPQHF